These T cell receptor beta chains were read from a single sample in a study of beta chain features in type 1 diabetes. Only in-frame clones appear in the TCRdb table, and some are missing; sequencing was by immunoSEQ multiplex PCR. The sample yields 680,000 or so clones, 15% to 17% seen once. Source material: naive CD4+ T cells from blood. These receptors originate from a man between 18 and 35 years old in good health. Each CDR3 is given with its conserved first and last residue. D genes are given only for firm matches. The size field is filled for only some rows; it gives once, few, many or a size class.

cdr3_aa cdr3_nt j_call clone_size cdr3_length v_call d_call
CASSRTGGITEAFF TGTGCCAGCAGCCGGACAGGGGGCATTACTGAAGCTTTCTTT TRBJ1-1 - 14 TRBV7-2 TRBD1
CASSVNPGQNYGYTF TGTGCCAGCAGCGTAAACCCCGGGCAAAACTATGGCTACACCTTC TRBJ1-2 - 15 TRBV9 -
CASSLRQGGSNQPQHF TGTGCCAGCAGTCTACGACAGGGTGGTAGCAATCAGCCCCAGCATTTT TRBJ1-5 few 16 TRBV27 TRBD1
CASSLRTVGSNEQFF TGTGCCAGCAGCTTGCGGACCGTGGGTTCGAATGAGCAGTTCTTC TRBJ2-1 - 15 TRBV5-8 -
CASSPPQGSNSPLHF TGTGCCAGCAGCCCGCCTCAAGGGTCTAATTCACCCCTCCACTTT TRBJ1-6 - 15 TRBV6-5 -
CASSGSPNTEAFF TGTGCCAGCAGCGGCAGCCCGAACACTGAAGCTTTCTTT TRBJ1-1 - 13 TRBV28 -
CASSLQGVWTEAFF TGTGCCAGCAGCCTCCAGGGGGTGTGGACTGAAGCTTTCTTT TRBJ1-1 few 14 TRBV4-2 TRBD1
CASSFQGFGNTIYF TGTGCCAGCAGCTTCCAGGGTTTTGGAAACACCATATATTTT TRBJ1-3 few 14 TRBV7-9 -
CAISELTAHQPQHF TGTGCCATCAGTGAGTTGACGGCCCATCAGCCCCAGCATTTT TRBJ1-5 few 14 TRBV10-3 -
CSARGQSGFF TGCAGTGCTAGAGGGCAAAGTGGGTTCTTC TRBJ2-1 few 10 TRBV20-1 -
CASSLGRQGRYEQYF TGTGCCAGCAGCTTAGGACGACAGGGTAGGTACGAGCAGTACTTC TRBJ2-7 - 15 TRBV13 TRBD1
CASSPYRDRISSGANVLTF TGTGCTAGCAGCCCCTACCGGGACAGGATAAGCTCTGGGGCCAACGTCCTGACTTTC TRBJ2-6 - 19 TRBV7-7 TRBD1
CASSPRMSGGATDTQYF TGTGCCAGCTCACCACGGATGAGCGGGGGGGCAACAGATACGCAGTATTTT TRBJ2-3 few 17 TRBV18 TRBD2
CASSEARGHGHF TGTGCCAGCAGTGAGGCCAGGGGCCACGGGCACTTC TRBJ2-4 - 12 TRBV6-5 -
CASSLRSRSTDTQYF TGTGCCAGCAGCTTAAGGTCTCGTAGCACAGATACGCAGTATTTT TRBJ2-3 - 15 TRBV7-3 -
CASSVEGRETQYF TGTGCCAGCAGCGTAGAGGGACGGGAGACCCAGTACTTC TRBJ2-5 few 13 TRBV9 -
CASSVGSGGDPYEQYF TGTGCCAGCAGCGTAGGGTCGGGGGGCGATCCCTACGAGCAGTACTTC TRBJ2-7 few 16 TRBV9 -
CASSGGTSGAYNEQFF TGTGCCAGCAGCGGAGGGACTAGCGGGGCCTACAATGAGCAGTTCTTC TRBJ2-1 few 16 TRBV9 TRBD2
CASSYGGLNSPLHF TGTGCCAGCAGTTACGGGGGTCTTAATTCACCCCTCCACTTT TRBJ1-6 - 14 TRBV6-5 -
CTSSHAGDRGSNQPQHF TGCACCAGCAGCCACGCCGGGGACAGAGGATCTAATCAGCCCCAGCATTTT TRBJ1-5 few 17 TRBV1 -
CASSLGISGTEAFF TGCGCCAGCAGCTTAGGGATTTCGGGGACTGAAGCTTTCTTT TRBJ1-1 - 14 TRBV5-1 -
CASSYGVQQETQYF TGTGCCAGCAGTTACGGAGTTCAACAAGAGACCCAGTACTTC TRBJ2-5 - 14 TRBV6-5 -
CAISGERTGGLTEAFF TGTGCCATCAGTGGGGAACGGACAGGGGGACTCACTGAAGCTTTCTTT TRBJ1-1 - 16 TRBV10-3 TRBD1
CASRGDSYSYEQYF TGTGCCAGCAGGGGGGATTCTTACTCCTACGAGCAGTACTTC TRBJ2-7 few 14 TRBV2 -
CASSQGPGQGARGTGELFF TGTGCCAGCAGCCAAGGACCGGGACAGGGGGCGAGGGGCACCGGGGAGCTGTTTTTT TRBJ2-2 - 19 TRBV4-2 TRBD1
CASSAGGVSDTQYF TGTGCCAGCAGCGCCGGGGGGGTCTCAGATACGCAGTATTTT TRBJ2-3 few 14 TRBV7-2 TRBD2
CASSWGRVVYGYTF TGCGCCAGCAGCTGGGGTCGAGTCGTCTATGGCTACACCTTC TRBJ1-2 few 14 TRBV5-1 -
CASRPGLRSLEQYF TGTGCCAGCAGACCGGGACTAAGGTCCTTGGAGCAGTACTTC TRBJ2-7 - 14 TRBV28 TRBD2
CASSATGSQYF TGTGCCAGCAGTGCCACAGGTTCCCAGTACTTC TRBJ2-7 - 11 TRBV6-7 -
CASSQLQGSPTEAFF TGTGCCAGCAGCCAACTACAGGGATCTCCCACTGAAGCTTTCTTT TRBJ1-1 - 15 TRBV4-2 -
CAISESETNSYEQYF TGTGCCATCAGTGAGTCAGAGACAAATTCCTACGAGCAGTACTTC TRBJ2-7 few 15 TRBV10-3 -
CASGLVLTSGGSDTQYF TGTGCTAGTGGTTTGGTCCTGACTAGCGGGGGGTCAGATACGCAGTATTTT TRBJ2-3 - 17 TRBV12-5 TRBD2
CASRIMTGVDEQFF TGTGCCAGTAGAATCATGACAGGGGTCGATGAGCAGTTCTTC TRBJ2-1 few 14 TRBV19 TRBD1
CASSLGGTGIQPQHF TGTGCCAGCAGCTTAGGAGGGACAGGGATCCAGCCCCAGCATTTT TRBJ1-5 few 15 TRBV11-2 TRBD1
CASSVDIRGTEAFF TGTGCCAGCAGCGTAGATATCAGGGGCACTGAAGCTTTCTTT TRBJ1-1 - 14 TRBV9 -
CASSVGTSMETQYF TGTGCCAGCAGCGTAGGGACTAGTATGGAGACCCAGTACTTC TRBJ2-5 - 14 TRBV9 TRBD2
CASRTHSGRLGTEAFF TGTGCCAGCAGGACACATAGTGGGCGCTTGGGCACTGAAGCTTTCTTT TRBJ1-1 - 16 TRBV27 -
CASSPGSRGRRETQYF TGTGCCAGCAGCCCTGGGAGCAGGGGGCGCCGAGAGACCCAGTACTTC TRBJ2-5 few 16 TRBV7-2 TRBD1
CSVLGQGKEQYF TGCAGCGTCTTGGGACAGGGAAAGGAGCAGTACTTC TRBJ2-7 few 12 TRBV29-1 TRBD1
CASSPQGRGTETQYF TGTGCCAGCAGTCCCCAAGGCAGGGGAACGGAGACCCAGTACTTC TRBJ2-5 few 15 TRBV28 -
CASSAGTAQETQYF TGCGCCAGCAGCGCCGGGACGGCCCAAGAGACCCAGTACTTC TRBJ2-5 few 14 TRBV5-1 -
CASNRSRPTDYGYTF TGTGCCAGCAACCGATCCAGGCCCACCGACTATGGCTACACCTTC TRBJ1-2 - 15 TRBV9 -
CAGRGAGNNYGYTF TGTGCCGGGCGAGGGGCAGGGAATAACTATGGCTACACCTTC TRBJ1-2 few 14 TRBV30 -
CASSSSGQQYF TGTGCCAGCAGCAGTAGTGGGCAGCAGTACTTC TRBJ2-7 - 11 TRBV5-4 -
CASSLRRANTGELFF TGTGCCAGCAGTTTGCGGAGAGCGAACACCGGGGAGCTGTTTTTT TRBJ2-2 few 15 TRBV28 -
CASSIIWGEQFF TGTGCCAGTAGTATTATCTGGGGCGAGCAGTTCTTC TRBJ2-1 few 12 TRBV19 -
CASSFRDVRGEQYF TGCGCCAGCAGCTTCCGGGACGTAAGAGGGGAGCAGTACTTC TRBJ2-7 few 14 TRBV5-1 -
CSVVPRGPTGELFF TGCAGCGTTGTTCCCAGGGGGCCGACCGGGGAGCTGTTTTTT TRBJ2-2 - 14 TRBV29-1 TRBD1
CASRKNRGEKLFF TGCGCCAGCAGGAAAAACAGGGGAGAAAAACTGTTTTTT TRBJ1-4 few 13 TRBV5-1 TRBD1
CASTIPGTSGRSTDTQYF TGTGCCAGCACTATTCCTGGGACTAGCGGGAGGAGCACAGATACGCAGTATTTT TRBJ2-3 - 18 TRBV7-9 TRBD2
CASSLASRAGDTQYF TGCGCCAGCAGCTTGGCCTCACGAGCCGGGGATACGCAGTATTTT TRBJ2-3 few 15 TRBV5-1 -
CASSQMRKTQETQYF TGTGCCAGCAGCCAAATGAGAAAGACCCAAGAGACCCAGTACTTC TRBJ2-5 - 15 TRBV14 -
CASSLGLADSNEQFF TGCGCCAGCAGCTTGGGGCTAGCGGACTCCAATGAGCAGTTCTTC TRBJ2-1 few 15 TRBV5-1 TRBD2
CSVEGTGGETQYF TGCAGCGTTGAGGGGACAGGTGGAGAGACCCAGTACTTC TRBJ2-5 - 13 TRBV29-1 TRBD1
CASSFGAGATNEQFF TGCGCCAGCAGCTTCGGAGCGGGAGCCACCAATGAGCAGTTCTTC TRBJ2-1 - 15 TRBV5-1 TRBD2